The clone carrying this TCR beta chain was detected only a few times. Alongside a J-beta primer mix, a sample-barcoded 5' primer served in a second PCR lasting about 6 to 11 cycles. Every cDNA molecule bore a tag from a template-switch adaptor containing 12 random nucleotides. TCRdb reprocessed the 5' RACE reads with MiXCR, giving one entry per CDR3 protein. The profile shows roughly 860,000 distinct CDR3 sequences, around 62% of them singletons. The donors, all healthy, were Caucasians living in Russia, aged roughly 6 to 95. The record originates from a study of blood T cells in healthy people across ages. CDR1 and CDR2 (germline): MDHEN, SYDVKM. The CDR3 spans 18 residues. V lost 6 bases, J lost 3 bases, and 17 bases stayed unmatched.

V gene TRBV28 combines with J gene TRBJ2-7; 10 bases are a match to TRBD1. The sample was blood. This receptor was identified in a man between 25 and 39 years old in good health. The CDR3 bases are TGTGCCAGCAGAACCCTCCGGGACAGGGGCCATTACCTCTACGAGCAGTACTTC. Amino acid sequence: CASRTLRDRGHYLYEQYF.